Shown below are 18 T cell receptor beta chains from a single sample sequenced in a study of spatial heterogeneity in lung cancer. Study-level points and caveats: Expanded intratumoral alpha and beta TCR counts tracked tumor mutation counts.

These receptors' antigens are unknown. Indicated time point: sample taken at primary tumor resection. One entry per CDR3 protein results from TCRdb running MiXCR on the 5' RACE reads. The data hold 10,000 to 15,000 distinct CDR3 sequences, with around 6.3% observed a single time. The specimen was lung tumor tissue, collected at surgery. These receptors originate from a female donor with early-stage non-small cell lung cancer.

This clonotype is medium-sized. The J gene is TRBJ2-7, the V gene TRBV6-2 or TRBV6-3; 10 nucleotides align to TRBD1. Germline CDR1 is MNHEY and CDR2 is SVGEGT. V lost 5 bases and J lost 5; bases outside the gene matches: 9. The CDR3 extends over 15 amino acids. The CDR3, as DNA: TGTGCCAGCAGTCACCCGGGACAGGGGAGGAACGAGCAGTACTTC. This translates into CASSHPGQGRNEQYF.

This clonotype was counted at least ten times. The genes are TRBV7-2 and TRBJ1-5; 7 bases fit TRBD1. In germline, CDR1 is SGHTA, CDR2 FQGNSA. The CDR3 covers 14 residues. Trimming cost V 5 bases and J 3 bases; bases outside gene matches: 4. The CDR3 region has the DNA TGTGCCAGCAGCCCGGGACAGCTCAATCAGCCCCAGCATTTT. It encodes CASSPGQLNQPQHF.

This clonotype was seen at least ten times. The CDR3 sequence: CSDLLQDQETQYF. In DNA, the CDR3 is TGCAGTGACCTACTACAAGACCAAGAGACCCAGTACTTC. V is TRBV20-1 and J is TRBJ2-5; D gene unclear. The CDR3 consists of 13 residues. Germline assignment: CDR1 DFQATT and CDR2 SNEGSKA (reference sequence). V lost 7 bases and J 0 bases, leaving 12 bases between the germline ends.

This clonotype is classed as medium-sized. A much larger clone lies a single base off, so this may be a read error. V usage is TRBV7-6 and J usage is TRBJ2-7; D gene ambiguous. Trimming took 4 bases from V and 3 from J, leaving 10 bases between them. The CDR3 has 13 residues. Germline V gives CDR1 SGHVS, CDR2 FNYEAQ. The CDR3 nucleotides are TGTGCCAGCAGCTCCGGACCGAACTACGAGCAGTACTTC. It is translated as CASSSGPNYEQYF. Variable domain in full (rest from reference TRBV7-6 and TRBJ2-7): GAGVSQSPRYKVTKRGQDVALRCDPISGHVSLYWYRQALGQGPEFLTYFNYEAQQDKSGLPNDRFSAERPEGSISTLTIQRTEQRDSAMYRCASSSGPNYEQYFGPGTRLTVT.

This clonotype was observed many times. The rearrangement joins TRBV20-1 to TRBJ2-7; tentatively, D is TRBD1 or TRBD2 (5 bases each). V gave up 1 base and J gave up 3 bases, with 13 bases separating them. The length of the CDR3 is 14 residues. The germline V gene encodes CDR1 DFQATT and CDR2 SNEGSKA (reference sequence). CDR3 region: CSARVEGAGYEQYF. CDR3 nucleotides: TGCAGTGCTAGAGTGGAAGGGGCGGGCTACGAGCAGTACTTC.

The rearrangement links TRBV7-2 to TRBJ2-7; D might be TRBD2 (5 bases). From germline, CDR1 is SGHTA and CDR2 FQGNSA. The V and J ends lost 1 base and 4 bases respectively, with 11 bases between them. The CDR3 consists of 14 residues. CDR3 sequence (DNA): TGTGCCAGCAGCTTAGGGAGGCCCCCATACGAGCAGTACTTC. Translation gives CASSLGRPPYEQYF.

There are a few counts of this clonotype. The rearrangement joins TRBV20-1 to TRBJ2-1; D not certain. The CDR3 is made up of 13 amino acids. V lost 4 bases, J lost 2 bases, and 9 bases lay in between. Germline CDR1 is DFQATT and CDR2 is SNEGSKA (reference sequence). The CDR3 DNA reads as TGCAGTGCTACTGACATAACCTACAATGAGCAGTTCTTC. This translates into CSATDITYNEQFF.

This clonotype was observed at least ten times. The J gene is TRBJ2-1, the V gene TRBV20-1, with D possibly TRBD2 on 6 matching bases. The germline V and J ends were trimmed by 5 bases and 3 bases, with 11 bases remaining between them. The CDR3 is 13 amino acids. CDR1 is DFQATT and CDR2 is SNEGSKA in the germline V gene (reference sequence). CDR3 loop: CSASTGLYNEQFF. The CDR3 coding sequence is TGCAGTGCTTCAACGGGACTCTACAATGAGCAGTTCTTC.

This clonotype was detected many times. This chain joins TRBV12-3 or TRBV12-4 and TRBJ1-6; tentative D call: TRBD1 (5 bases). Trimming shortened V by 8 bases and J by 2 bases, and 16 bases separated the two germline ends. The CDR3 totals 16 residues. This CDR3 reads CASGSWGSAYNSPLHF. The CDR3 bases are TGTGCCAGCGGATCGTGGGGGAGCGCCTATAATTCACCCCTCCACTTT.

This clonotype is labeled medium-sized (0.01 to 0.1%). The V gene is TRBV28, the J gene TRBJ1-2; D ambiguous. CDR1 and CDR2 (germline): MDHEN, SYDVKM. V was pared by 8 bases and J by 3 bases, with 7 bases between. The CDR3 consists of 11 residues. The CDR3 nucleotides read TGTGCCAGCTGGGTTGACTATGGCTACACCTTC. Translation: CASWVDYGYTF.

This clonotype ranks as medium-sized. The chain is built from TRBV29-1 and TRBJ2-7; 9 bases fit TRBD2. Trimming removed 2 bases from V and 2 bases from J; junction bases left unmatched: 4. This CDR3 contains 14 residues. Germline CDR1 SQVTM, CDR2 ANQGSEA. The CDR3 DNA reads TGCAGCGTTGAATCCTCTAGCGGGACCTACGAGCAGTACTTC. The encoded protein is CSVESSSGTYEQYF.

By proportion, this clonotype is medium-sized. V gene TRBV28 combines with J gene TRBJ2-7; the D is unclear. Germline V CDR1 and CDR2: MDHEN, SYDVKM. The CDR3 consists of 13 residues. The V end was cut by 3 bases, the J end by 6 bases, with 12 bases between. The CDR3 sequence is CASSFPQISEQYF. CDR3 in DNA: TGTGCCAGCAGTTTCCCCCAGATATCCGAGCAGTACTTC.

By its share, this clonotype is medium-sized. The rearrangement uses TRBV6-4 and TRBJ2-1; 10 bases map to TRBD2. Germline V CDR1 and CDR2: MRHNA, SNTAGT. J gave up 4 bases and V 2 bases, and 2 bases lay outside the gene matches. The CDR3 totals 15 residues. The DNA for the CDR3 is TGTGCCAGCAGTGACGCAGCGGGAGGGTACAATGAGCAGTTCTTC. Amino acids: CASSDAAGGYNEQFF.

This clonotype was observed at least ten times. This chain connects TRBV2 to TRBJ2-5; no firm D call. CDR3 length: 12 amino acids. Germline CDR1 and CDR2: SNHLY and FYNNEI. Deletions cut 5 bases from V and 4 bases from J, with 8 bases between. CDR3 residues: CASSLMGETQYF. The CDR3 nucleotides read TGTGCCAGCAGTTTGATGGGAGAGACCCAGTACTTC.

This clonotype appeared many times. An end of the junction does not agree with germline; a read error may underlie this. The chain uses TRBV5-1 and TRBJ2-7; 8 nucleotides align to TRBD1. From germline, CDR1 is SGHRS and CDR2 YFSETQ. The CDR3 length is 15 residues. The CDR3 reads CASSPSQGASFEQYF. The CDR3 region has the DNA TGCGCCAGCAGCCCGAGCCAGGGGGCCTCCTTCGAGCAGTACTTC.

This clonotype was counted at least ten times. J is TRBJ2-5 and V is TRBV3-1, with D uncertain. This CDR3 has 15 residues. CDR1 is LGHDT and CDR2 is YNNKEL in the germline V gene (reference sequence). V gave up 1 base and J gave up 5 bases, with 14 bases separating them. CDR3 bases: TGTGCCAGCAGCCAAGGATGGCAGTTGGGGGAGACCCAGTACTTC. It is translated as CASSQGWQLGETQYF.

This clonotype was found many times. The chain couples TRBV7-3 to TRBJ2-5, with TRBD1 matching 9 bases. The V gene's germline CDR1 is SGHTA and CDR2 FQGTGA. There are 15 residues in the CDR3. V lost 5 bases and J lost 5; bases outside the gene matches: 9. CDR3 protein: CASSKSPGQGETQYF. CDR3 DNA sequence: TGTGCCAGCAGCAAGTCCCCCGGACAGGGGGAGACCCAGTACTTC.

This clonotype was counted many times. This sequence joins TRBV4-3 and TRBJ1-4; TRBD1 might be the D (6 bases). Per the germline V gene, CDR1 is LGHNA and CDR2 is YSLEER. CDR3 size: 16 residues. V lost 3 bases to trimming and J lost 7 bases, with 18 bases between them. CDR3 in amino acids: CASSQKGGAEGEKLFF. CDR3 nucleotide sequence: TGCGCCAGCAGCCAGAAGGGGGGAGCCGAGGGTGAAAAACTGTTTTTT.